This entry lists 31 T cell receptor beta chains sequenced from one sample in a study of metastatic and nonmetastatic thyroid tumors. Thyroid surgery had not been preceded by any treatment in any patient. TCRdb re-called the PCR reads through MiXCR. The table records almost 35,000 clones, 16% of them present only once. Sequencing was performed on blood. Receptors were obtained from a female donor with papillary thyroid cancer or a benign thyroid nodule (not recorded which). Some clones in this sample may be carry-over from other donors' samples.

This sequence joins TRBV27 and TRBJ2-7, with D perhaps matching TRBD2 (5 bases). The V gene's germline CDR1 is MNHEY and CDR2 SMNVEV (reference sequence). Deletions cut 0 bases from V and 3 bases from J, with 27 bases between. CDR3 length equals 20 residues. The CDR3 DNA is TGTGCCAGCAGTTTATCGCGGGTCTACGGACGGTTGGGGTGGGGCTACGAGCAGTACTTC. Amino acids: CASSLSRVYGRLGWGYEQYF.

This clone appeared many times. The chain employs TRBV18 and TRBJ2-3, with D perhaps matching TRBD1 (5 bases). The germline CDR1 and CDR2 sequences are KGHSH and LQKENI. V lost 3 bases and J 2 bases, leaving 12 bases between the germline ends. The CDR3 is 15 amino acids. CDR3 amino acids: CASSPQGYATDTQYF. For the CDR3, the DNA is TGTGCCAGCTCACCTCAGGGTTATGCCACAGATACGCAGTATTTT.

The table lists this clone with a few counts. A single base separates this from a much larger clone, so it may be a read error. The CDR3 DNA reads as TGTGCCAGCATCTTGGGGCATGATCAGCCCCAGCATTTT. This gives the protein CASILGHDQPQHF. The J gene is TRBJ1-5, the V gene TRBV5-6; TRBD1 is a possible D gene (5 bases). The CDR3 runs 13 residues. Germline CDR1 SGHDT, CDR2 YYEEEE.

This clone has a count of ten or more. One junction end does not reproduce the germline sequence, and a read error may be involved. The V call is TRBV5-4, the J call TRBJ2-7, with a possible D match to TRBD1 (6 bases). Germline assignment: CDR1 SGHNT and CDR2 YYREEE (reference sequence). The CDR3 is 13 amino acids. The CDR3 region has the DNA TGTGCCAGCAGCTTATCACAGGGATACGTGCAGTACTTC. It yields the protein CASSLSQGYVQYF.

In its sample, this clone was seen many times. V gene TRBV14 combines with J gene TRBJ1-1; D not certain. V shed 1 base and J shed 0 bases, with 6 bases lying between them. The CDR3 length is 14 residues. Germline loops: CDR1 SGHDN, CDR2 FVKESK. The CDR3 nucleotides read TGTGCCAGCAGCCAAGGCAGAGTGAACACTGAAGCTTTCTTT. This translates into CASSQGRVNTEAFF.

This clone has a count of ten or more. The CDR3 loop is CASGRNYGYTF. DNA of the CDR3: TGTGCCAGCGGGAGAAACTATGGCTACACCTTC. The J gene is TRBJ1-2, the V gene TRBV2, with no clear D. The ends were cut back, 8 bases at V and 2 bases at J, with 6 bases in the middle. Germline values: CDR1 SNHLY, CDR2 FYNNEI. The CDR3 length is 11 residues.

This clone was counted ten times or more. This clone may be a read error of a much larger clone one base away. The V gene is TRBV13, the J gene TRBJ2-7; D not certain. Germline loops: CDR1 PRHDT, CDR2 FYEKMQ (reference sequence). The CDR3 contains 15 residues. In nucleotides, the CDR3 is TGTACCAGCAGCGAGTCCCCGGGCAGAGTTTACGAGCAGTACTTC. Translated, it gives CTSSESPGRVYEQYF.

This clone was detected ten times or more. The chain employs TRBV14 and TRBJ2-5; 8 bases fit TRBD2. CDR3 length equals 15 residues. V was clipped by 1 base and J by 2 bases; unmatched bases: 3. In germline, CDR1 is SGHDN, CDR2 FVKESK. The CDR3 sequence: CASSQVSGIQETQYF. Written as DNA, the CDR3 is TGTGCCAGCAGCCAAGTTAGCGGGATTCAAGAGACCCAGTACTTC.

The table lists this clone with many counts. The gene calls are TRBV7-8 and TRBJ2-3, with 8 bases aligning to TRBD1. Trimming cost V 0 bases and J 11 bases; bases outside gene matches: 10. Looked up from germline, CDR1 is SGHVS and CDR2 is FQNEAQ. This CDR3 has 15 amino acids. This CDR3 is CASSLAGQGLGGQYF. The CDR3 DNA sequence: TGTGCCAGCAGCTTAGCCGGACAGGGCCTGGGAGGGCAGTATTTT. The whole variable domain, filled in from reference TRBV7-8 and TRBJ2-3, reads GAGVSQSPRYKVAKRGQDVALRCDPISGHVSLFWYQQALGQGPEFLTYFQNEAQLDKSGLPSDRFFAERPEGSVSTLKIQRTQQEDSAVYLCASSLAGQGLGGQYFGPGTRLTVL.

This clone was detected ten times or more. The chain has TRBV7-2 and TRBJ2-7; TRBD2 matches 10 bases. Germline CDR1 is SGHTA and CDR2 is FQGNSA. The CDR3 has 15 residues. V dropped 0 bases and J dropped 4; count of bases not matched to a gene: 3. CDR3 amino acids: CASSLAGTSDYEQYF. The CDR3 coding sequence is TGTGCCAGCAGCTTAGCGGGGACTAGCGATTACGAGCAGTACTTC. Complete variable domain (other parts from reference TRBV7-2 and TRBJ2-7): GAGVSQSPSNKVTEKGKDVELRCDPISGHTALYWYRQSLGQGLEFLIYFQGNSAPDKSGLPSDRFSAERTGGSVSTLTIQRTQQEDSAVYLCASSLAGTSDYEQYFGPGTRLTVT.

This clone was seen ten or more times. The CDR3, as DNA: TGTGCCAGCAGCTTATGGAGACGGGACACACAAACTGAAGCTTTCTTT. Translation gives CASSLWRRDTQTEAFF. The rearrangement links TRBV7-6 to TRBJ1-1; a possible D gene is TRBD1 (6 bases). The CDR3 is 16 residues long. The V end lost 2 bases, the J end lost 5 bases, and 18 bases lay between the germline ends. Germline V lookup: CDR1 SGHVS, CDR2 FNYEAQ.

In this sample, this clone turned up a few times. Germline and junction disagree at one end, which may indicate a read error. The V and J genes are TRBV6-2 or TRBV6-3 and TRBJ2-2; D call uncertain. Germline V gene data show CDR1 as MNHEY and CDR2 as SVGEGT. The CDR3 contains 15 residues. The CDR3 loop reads CASSYGWVDTVELFF. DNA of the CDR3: TGTGCCAGCAGTTACGGTTGGGTTGACACCGTGGAGCTGTTTTTT.

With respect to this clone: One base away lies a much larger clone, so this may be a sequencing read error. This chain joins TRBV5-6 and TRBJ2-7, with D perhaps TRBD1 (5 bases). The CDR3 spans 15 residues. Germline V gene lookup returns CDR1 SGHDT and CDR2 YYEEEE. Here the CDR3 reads CACSFPTEASYEQYF. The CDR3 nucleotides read TGTGCCTGCAGCTTCCCGACAGAGGCCTCCTACGAGCAGTACTTC.

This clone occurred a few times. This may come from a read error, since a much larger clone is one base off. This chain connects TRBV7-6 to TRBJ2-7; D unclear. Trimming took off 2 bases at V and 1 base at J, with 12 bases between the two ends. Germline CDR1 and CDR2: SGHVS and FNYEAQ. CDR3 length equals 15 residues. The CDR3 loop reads CASSLSVNRSYEQYF. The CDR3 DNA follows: TGTGCCAGCAGCTTATCAGTAAATAGGTCCTACGAGCAGTACTTC.

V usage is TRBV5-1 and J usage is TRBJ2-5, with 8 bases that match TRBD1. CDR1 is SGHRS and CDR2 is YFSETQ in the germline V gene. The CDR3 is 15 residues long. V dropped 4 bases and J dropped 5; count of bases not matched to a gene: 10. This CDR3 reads CASSPGTGTAETQYF. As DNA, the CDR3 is TGCGCCAGCAGCCCCGGGACAGGTACAGCGGAGACCCAGTACTTC.

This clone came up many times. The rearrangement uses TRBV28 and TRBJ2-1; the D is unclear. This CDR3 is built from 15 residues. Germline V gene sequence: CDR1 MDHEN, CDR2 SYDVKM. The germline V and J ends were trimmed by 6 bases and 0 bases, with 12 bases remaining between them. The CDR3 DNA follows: TGTGCCAGCAGGAAGGGTGATAGCTCCTACAATGAGCAGTTCTTC. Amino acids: CASRKGDSSYNEQFF.

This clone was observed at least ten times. The CDR3: CASSLAGSSYNEQFF. CDR3 sequence (DNA): TGCGCCAGCAGCTTGGCAGGGAGCTCCTACAATGAGCAGTTCTTC. The V gene is TRBV5-1, the J gene TRBJ2-1; D might be TRBD1 or TRBD2, each matching 5 bases. This CDR3 is built from 15 residues. Germline loops: CDR1 SGHRS, CDR2 YFSETQ. Trimming removed 0 bases from V and 0 bases from J, with 7 bases in between. The full variable domain, completed using reference TRBV5-1 and TRBJ2-1, is KAGVTQTPRYLIKTRGQQVTLSCSPISGHRSVSWYQQTPGQGLQFLFEYFSETQRNKGNFPGRFSGRQFSNSRSEMNVSTLELGDSALYLCASSLAGSSYNEQFFGPGTRLTVL.

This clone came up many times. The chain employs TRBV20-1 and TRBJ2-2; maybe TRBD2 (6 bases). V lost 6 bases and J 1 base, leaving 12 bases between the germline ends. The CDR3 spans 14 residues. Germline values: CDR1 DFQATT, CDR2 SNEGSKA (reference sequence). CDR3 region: CSAQDYRNTGELFF. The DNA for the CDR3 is TGCAGTGCCCAGGACTATAGGAACACCGGGGAGCTGTTTTTT.

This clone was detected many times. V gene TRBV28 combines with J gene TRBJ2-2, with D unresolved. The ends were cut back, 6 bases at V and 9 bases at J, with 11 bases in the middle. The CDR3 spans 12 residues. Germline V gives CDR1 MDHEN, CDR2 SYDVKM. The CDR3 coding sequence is TGTGCCAGCAGCTCAGTCCATTGGGAGCTGTTTTTT. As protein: CASSSVHWELFF.

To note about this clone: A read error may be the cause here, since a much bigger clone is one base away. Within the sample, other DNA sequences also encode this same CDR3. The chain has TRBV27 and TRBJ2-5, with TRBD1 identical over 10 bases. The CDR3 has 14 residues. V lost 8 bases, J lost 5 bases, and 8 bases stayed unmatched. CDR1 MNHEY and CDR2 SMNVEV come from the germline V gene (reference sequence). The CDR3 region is CASGRQGAGETQYF. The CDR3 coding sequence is TGTGCCAGCGGAAGACAGGGGGCCGGTGAGACCCAGTACTTC.

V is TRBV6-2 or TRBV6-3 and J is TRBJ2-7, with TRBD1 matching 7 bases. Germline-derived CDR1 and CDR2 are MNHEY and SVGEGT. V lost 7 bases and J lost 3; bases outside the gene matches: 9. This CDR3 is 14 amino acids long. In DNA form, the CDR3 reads TGTGCCAGCATTCATCCGGGACAGATCTACGAGCAGTACTTC. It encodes CASIHPGQIYEQYF.

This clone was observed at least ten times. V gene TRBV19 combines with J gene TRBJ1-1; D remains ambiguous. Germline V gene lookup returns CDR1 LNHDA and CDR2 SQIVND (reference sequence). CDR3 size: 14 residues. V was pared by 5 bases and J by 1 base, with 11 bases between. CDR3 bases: TGTGCCAGTAGTTCCTTGGGAGGGAACACTGAAGCTTTCTTT. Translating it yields CASSSLGGNTEAFF.

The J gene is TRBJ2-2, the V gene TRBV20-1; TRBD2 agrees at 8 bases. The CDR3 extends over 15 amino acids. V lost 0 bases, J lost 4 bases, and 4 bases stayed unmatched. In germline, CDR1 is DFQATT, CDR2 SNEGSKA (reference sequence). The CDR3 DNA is TGCAGTGCTAGAGACCCGGGAGGGCGCACCGGGGAGCTGTTTTTT. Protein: CSARDPGGRTGELFF.

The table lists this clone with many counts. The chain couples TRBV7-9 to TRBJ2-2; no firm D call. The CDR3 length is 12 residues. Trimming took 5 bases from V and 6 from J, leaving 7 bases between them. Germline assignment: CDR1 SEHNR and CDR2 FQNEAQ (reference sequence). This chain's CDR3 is CASSHTAGELFF. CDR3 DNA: TGTGCCAGCAGCCATACAGCCGGGGAGCTGTTTTTT.

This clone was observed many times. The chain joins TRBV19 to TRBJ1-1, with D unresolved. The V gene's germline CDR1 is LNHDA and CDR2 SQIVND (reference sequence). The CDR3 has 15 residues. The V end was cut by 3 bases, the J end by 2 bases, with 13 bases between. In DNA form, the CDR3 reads TGTGCCAGTAGTATCCCCGGCGGATTCAACACTGAAGCTTTCTTT. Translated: CASSIPGGFNTEAFF. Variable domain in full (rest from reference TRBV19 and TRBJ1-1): DGGITQSPKYLFRKEGQNVTLSCEQNLNHDAMYWYRQDPGQGLRLIYYSQIVNDFQKGDIAEGYSVSREKKESFPLTVTSAQKNPTAFYLCASSIPGGFNTEAFFGQGTRLTVV.

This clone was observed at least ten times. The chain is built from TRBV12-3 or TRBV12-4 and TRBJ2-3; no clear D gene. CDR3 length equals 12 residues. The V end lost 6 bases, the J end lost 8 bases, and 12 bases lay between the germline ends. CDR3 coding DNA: TGTGCCAGCAGCCCTCCCGAAGGTACGCAGTATTTT. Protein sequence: CASSPPEGTQYF.

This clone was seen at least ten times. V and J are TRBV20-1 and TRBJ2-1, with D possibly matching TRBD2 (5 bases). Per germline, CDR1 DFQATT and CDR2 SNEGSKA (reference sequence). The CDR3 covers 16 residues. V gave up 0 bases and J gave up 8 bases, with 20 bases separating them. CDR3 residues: CSARDQISGWVDEQFF. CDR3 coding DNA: TGCAGTGCTAGAGATCAGATATCGGGATGGGTGGATGAGCAGTTCTTC.

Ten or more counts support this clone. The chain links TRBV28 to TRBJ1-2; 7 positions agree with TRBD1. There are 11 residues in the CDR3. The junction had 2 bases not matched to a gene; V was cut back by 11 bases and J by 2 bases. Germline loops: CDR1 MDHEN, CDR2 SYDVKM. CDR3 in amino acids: CAAGQNYGYTF. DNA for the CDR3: TGTGCCGCGGGACAGAACTATGGCTACACCTTC.

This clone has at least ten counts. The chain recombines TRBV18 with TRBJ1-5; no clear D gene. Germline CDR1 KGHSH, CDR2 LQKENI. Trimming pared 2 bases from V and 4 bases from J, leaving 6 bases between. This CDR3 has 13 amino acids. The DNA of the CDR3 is TGTGCCAGCTCACCAGGCCAGAATCAGCCCCAGCATTTT. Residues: CASSPGQNQPQHF.

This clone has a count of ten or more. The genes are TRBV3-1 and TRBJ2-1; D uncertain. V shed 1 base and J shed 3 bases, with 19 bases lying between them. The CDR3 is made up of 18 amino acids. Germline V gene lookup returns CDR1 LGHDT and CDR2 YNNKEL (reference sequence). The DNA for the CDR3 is TGTGCCAGCAGCCAAGGCCGAGGCTGGGTCGTTGGCTACAATGAGCAGTTCTTC. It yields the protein CASSQGRGWVVGYNEQFF.

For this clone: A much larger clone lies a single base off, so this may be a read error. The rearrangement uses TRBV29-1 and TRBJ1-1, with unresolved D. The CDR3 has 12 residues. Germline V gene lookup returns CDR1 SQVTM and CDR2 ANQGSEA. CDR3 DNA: TGCAGCGTCTGGGTGGGGAACACTGAATCTTTCTTT. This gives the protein CSVWVGNTESFF.